The 3 T cell receptor beta chains given below trace back to one sample, sequenced in a study of blood T cell repertoires in COVID-19. Clones were read by immunoSEQ multiplex PCR, and TCRdb kept only the in-frame ones, dropping some. The sample records over 70,000 clones, about 83% being singletons. Material: peripheral blood. Every receptor here comes from a human donor in a cohort sampled during active COVID-19.

This clone was detected once. The V and J genes are TRBV27 and TRBJ2-1; D is perhaps TRBD1 (6 bases). V gave up 7 bases and J gave up 4 bases, with 17 bases separating them. Germline loops: CDR1 MNHEY, CDR2 SMNVEV (reference sequence). This CDR3 is 15 amino acids long. DNA of the CDR3: TGTGCCAGCAACCCGGTAACAGGGATATACAATGAGCAGTTCTTC. It translates to CASNPVTGIYNEQFF.

The J gene is TRBJ2-5, the V gene TRBV6-5, with TRBD1 matching 9 bases. From germline, CDR1 is MNHEY and CDR2 SVGAGI. This CDR3 has 15 residues. V lost 6 bases to trimming and J lost 4 bases; unmatched junction nucleotides: 9. This CDR3 reads CASSTRRTGAETQYF. As DNA, the CDR3 is TGTGCCAGCAGCACCCGACGGACAGGGGCAGAGACCCAGTACTTC.

The V call is TRBV7-2, the J call TRBJ1-2, with no clear D. The CDR3 runs to 13 residues. The V and J ends lost 1 base and 3 bases respectively, with 6 bases between them. Germline V gene sequence: CDR1 SGHTA, CDR2 FQGNSA. DNA for the CDR3: TGTGCCAGCAGCTTAGGCCAGTACTATGGCTACACCTTC. Translating it yields CASSLGQYYGYTF. Combining the CDR3 with reference TRBV7-2 and TRBJ1-2 gives the whole variable domain GAGVSQSPSNKVTEKGKDVELRCDPISGHTALYWYRQSLGQGLEFLIYFQGNSAPDKSGLPSDRFSAERTGGSVSTLTIQRTQQEDSAVYLCASSLGQYYGYTFGSGTRLTVV.